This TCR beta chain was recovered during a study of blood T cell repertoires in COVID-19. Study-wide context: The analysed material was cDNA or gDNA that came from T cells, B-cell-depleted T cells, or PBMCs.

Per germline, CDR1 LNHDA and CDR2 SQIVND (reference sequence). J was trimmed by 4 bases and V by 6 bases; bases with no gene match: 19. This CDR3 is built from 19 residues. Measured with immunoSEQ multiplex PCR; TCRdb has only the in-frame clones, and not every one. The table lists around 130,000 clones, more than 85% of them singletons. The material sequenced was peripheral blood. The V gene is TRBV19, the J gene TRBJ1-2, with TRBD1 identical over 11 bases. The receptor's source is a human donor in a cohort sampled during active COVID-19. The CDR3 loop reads CASRPRPGQGESFRYGYTF. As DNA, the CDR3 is TGTGCCAGTAGACCAAGGCCGGGACAGGGGGAATCTTTCCGCTATGGCTACACCTTC.